The next 13 T cell receptor beta chains were all read from a single sample in a study of cytomegalovirus exposure and HLA in healthy donors. The study ran its PCR with 60 Vbeta and 13 Jbeta primers. Generated by immunoSEQ multiplex PCR, the TCRdb table keeps only in-frame clones and is missing some. The sample holds about 120,000 clones, more than 70% seen once. Sequencing was done on a sample of PBMCs. These TCRs come from a man aged 45-65 years in good health and CMV-seropositive.

V usage is TRBV28 and J usage is TRBJ2-7; TRBD1 matches at 7 bases. The junction had 5 bases not matched to a gene; V was cut back by 7 bases and J by 2 bases. CDR3 size: 13 residues. Looked up from germline, CDR1 is MDHEN and CDR2 is SYDVKM. CDR3 in amino acids: CASNPGQTYEQYF. CDR3 sequence (DNA): TGTGCCAGCAATCCGGGACAGACCTACGAGCAGTACTTC.

CDR3 amino acids: CATSSLRDSSYNEQFF. CDR3 bases: TGTGCCACCAGCAGTTTGCGGGACAGCTCCTACAATGAGCAGTTCTTC. J is TRBJ2-1 and V is TRBV15, with D perhaps TRBD1 (7 bases). V lost 3 bases and J 0 bases, leaving 12 bases between the germline ends. The CDR3 consists of 16 residues. CDR1 is LNHNV and CDR2 is YYDKDF in the germline V gene (reference sequence).

This clone was seen once. The chain carries TRBV5-1 and TRBJ2-7; possible D gene TRBD2, 5 bases. V was cut by 4 bases and J by 0 bases, with 14 bases left in between. CDR1 and CDR2 (germline): SGHRS, YFSETQ. The CDR3 has 15 amino acids. Here the CDR3 reads CASSPGGSVSYEQYF. The DNA of the CDR3 is TGCGCCAGCAGCCCAGGCGGTAGCGTCTCCTACGAGCAGTACTTC.

The table lists this clone with a count of one. The chain recombines TRBV29-1 with TRBJ1-5; unclear D gene. Trimming removed 6 bases at V and 2 bases at J, with 8 bases between. Germline CDR1 reads SQVTM; CDR2 reads ANQGSEA. The CDR3 consists of 12 residues. CDR3 DNA sequence: TGCAGCGTCTCACATGGCAATCAGCCCCAGCATTTT. It codes for CSVSHGNQPQHF.

The rearrangement joins TRBV2 to TRBJ2-3, with TRBD1 matching over 7 bases. J lost 0 bases, V lost 8 bases, and 8 bases had no gene match. Germline assignment: CDR1 SNHLY and CDR2 FYNNEI. CDR3 length equals 15 residues. CDR3 nucleotide sequence: TGTGCCAGCGGCCGACAGGGTTTTAGCACAGATACGCAGTATTTT. It yields the protein CASGRQGFSTDTQYF.

The chain links TRBV4-3 to TRBJ1-3; D perhaps matches TRBD1 (6 bases). The CDR3 extends over 16 amino acids. Germline V lookup: CDR1 LGHNA, CDR2 YSLEER. Trimming removed 4 bases from V and 3 bases from J, with 16 bases in between. Here the CDR3 reads CASSLQGSSSGNTIYF. CDR3 sequence (DNA): TGCGCCAGCAGCCTACAGGGTAGTTCTAGTGGAAACACCATATATTTT.

The V and J genes are TRBV18 and TRBJ2-7, with D unclear. The CDR3 extends over 13 amino acids. Germline V gene sequence: CDR1 KGHSH, CDR2 LQKENI. Trimming pared 2 bases from V and 0 bases from J, leaving 5 bases between. The CDR3 is CASSPGSSYEQYF. The DNA of the CDR3 is TGTGCCAGCTCACCAGGCAGCTCCTACGAGCAGTACTTC.

The chain carries TRBV28 and TRBJ2-7; TRBD1 aligns across 8 bases. Unmatched junction bases numbered 10, after V lost 4 bases and J lost 2 bases. Looked up from germline, CDR1 is MDHEN and CDR2 is SYDVKM. The CDR3 runs 16 residues. The CDR3: CASSWGIRGQTYEQYF. DNA for the CDR3: TGTGCCAGCAGTTGGGGCATCAGGGGGCAGACCTACGAGCAGTACTTC.

This chain joins TRBV7-9 and TRBJ2-2; 9 positions match TRBD1. Looked up from germline, CDR1 is SEHNR and CDR2 is FQNEAQ (reference sequence). The J segment lost 6 bases and the V segment lost 4 bases, leaving 9 bases of the junction unmatched. The CDR3 runs to 16 residues. The CDR3 nucleotides are TGTGCCAGCAGCTCTCTTAGGGGGACAGGGCCCGGGGAGCTGTTTTTT. As protein: CASSSLRGTGPGELFF.

The rearrangement links TRBV29-1 to TRBJ1-1, with TRBD1 identical over 7 bases. V was pared by 2 bases and J by 0 bases, with 3 bases of the junction left unmatched. The CDR3 sequence is 14 residues long. Germline V gene lookup returns CDR1 SQVTM and CDR2 ANQGSEA. The CDR3: CSVELQGVNTEAFF. The CDR3 DNA reads as TGCAGCGTTGAACTTCAGGGGGTGAACACTGAAGCTTTCTTT. Complete variable domain (other parts from reference TRBV29-1 and TRBJ1-1): SAVISQKPSRDICQRGTSLTIQCQVDSQVTMMFWYRQQPGQSLTLIATANQGSEATYESGFVIDKFPISRPNLTFSTLTVSNMSPEDSSIYLCSVELQGVNTEAFFGQGTRLTVV.

J is TRBJ1-4 and V is TRBV7-4; unclear D gene. The germline V gene has CDR1 SGHVT and CDR2 SQSDAQ. V gave up 1 base and J gave up 7 bases, with 13 bases separating them. The CDR3 length is 15 residues. The CDR3 DNA reads as TGTGCCAGCAGCTTAGGCGGCCCAGCCCTTGAAAAACTGTTTTTT. As protein: CASSLGGPALEKLFF.

V is TRBV19 and J is TRBJ2-7; 7 nucleotides line up with TRBD2. In germline, CDR1 is LNHDA, CDR2 SQIVND (reference sequence). This CDR3 is built from 15 residues. The V gene end was trimmed by 6 bases and the J gene end by 5 bases; junction bases not matched to a gene: 13. The CDR3 loop reads CASRRASGVRDEQYF. The DNA of the CDR3 is TGTGCCAGTAGGAGAGCTAGCGGAGTCAGGGACGAGCAGTACTTC.

The chain recombines TRBV5-6 with TRBJ2-7; possibly TRBD2 for D (6 bases). V was cut by 4 bases and J by 4 bases, with 15 bases left in between. Germline values: CDR1 SGHDT, CDR2 YYEEEE. This CDR3 has 14 amino acids. CDR3 bases: TGTGCCAGCAGCCCTGGGGACTTACCATACGAGCAGTACTTC. Its protein is CASSPGDLPYEQYF. The full variable domain, completed using reference TRBV5-6 and TRBJ2-7, is DAGVTQSPTHLIKTRGQQVTLRCSPKSGHDTVSWYQQALGQGPQFIFQYYEEEERQRGNFPDRFSGHQFPNYSSELNVNALLLGDSALYLCASSPGDLPYEQYFGPGTRLTVT.